This entry concerns a single TCR beta chain. Trimming took 0 bases from V and 8 from J; bases not matched to a gene: 11. CDR3 length: 17 residues. Germline lookup yields CDR1 LGHDT and CDR2 YNNKEL (reference sequence). In the original workflow: Estimated nucleated cell counts came from reference gene primer amplification. Sequencing used immunoSEQ multiplex PCR; TCRdb keeps in-frame clones, though not all of them. Clonal size and the V and J genes are those of that table, whereas D and trimming came from the DNA. The data contain almost 200,000 clones, 85% to 90% of them singletons. The data derive from a study of blood T cell repertoires in COVID-19. On the study more broadly: Specimens from acute and convalescent COVID-19 originated in the United States, Italy and Spain. In each case, the material was cDNA or gDNA derived from T cells, B-cell-depleted T cells, or PBMCs.

The source material was peripheral blood. The sequence came from a woman in her 70s with acute or convalescent COVID-19. The chain recombines TRBV3-1 (or the pseudogene TRBV3-2) with TRBJ1-4; 8 nucleotides match TRBD1. CDR3 amino acids: CASSQERGTGGGEKLFF. The CDR3 coding sequence is TGTGCCAGCAGCCAAGAAAGGGGGACAGGAGGGGGAGAAAAACTGTTTTTT.